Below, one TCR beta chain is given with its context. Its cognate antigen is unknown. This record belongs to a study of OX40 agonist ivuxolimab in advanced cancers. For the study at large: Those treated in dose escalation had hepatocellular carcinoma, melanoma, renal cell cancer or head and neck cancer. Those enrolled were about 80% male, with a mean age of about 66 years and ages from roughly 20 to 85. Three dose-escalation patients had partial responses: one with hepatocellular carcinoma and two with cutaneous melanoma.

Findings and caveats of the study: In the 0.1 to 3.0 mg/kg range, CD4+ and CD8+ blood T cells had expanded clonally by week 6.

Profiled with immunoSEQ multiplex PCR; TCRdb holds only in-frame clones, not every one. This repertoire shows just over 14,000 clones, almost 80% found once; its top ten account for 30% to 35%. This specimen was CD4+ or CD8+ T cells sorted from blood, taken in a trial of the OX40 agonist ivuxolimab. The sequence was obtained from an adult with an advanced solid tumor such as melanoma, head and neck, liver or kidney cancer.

The CDR3 is CASSPSGLGDTQYF. In nucleotides, the CDR3 is TGTGCCAGCAGCCCTAGTGGTCTCGGGGATACGCAGTATTTT. The chain couples TRBV7-3 to TRBJ2-3, with D unclear. With 5 bases removed from V and 6 bases from J, the gap between germline ends came to 15 bases. CDR1 is SGHTA, CDR2 FQGTGA, per germline. The CDR3 length is 14 residues.